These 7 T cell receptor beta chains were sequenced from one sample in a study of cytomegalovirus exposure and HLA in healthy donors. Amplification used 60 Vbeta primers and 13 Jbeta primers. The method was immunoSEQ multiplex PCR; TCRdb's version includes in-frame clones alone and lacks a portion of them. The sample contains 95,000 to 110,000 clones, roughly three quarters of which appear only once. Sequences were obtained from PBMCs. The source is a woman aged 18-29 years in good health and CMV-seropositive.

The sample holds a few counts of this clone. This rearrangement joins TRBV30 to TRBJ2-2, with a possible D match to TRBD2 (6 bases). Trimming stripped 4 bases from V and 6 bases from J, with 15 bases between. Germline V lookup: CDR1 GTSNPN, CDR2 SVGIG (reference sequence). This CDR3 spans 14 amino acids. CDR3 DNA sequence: TGTGCCTGGACTGGTGGAGGGTTGGCCGGGGAGCTGTTTTTT. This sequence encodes CAWTGGGLAGELFF.

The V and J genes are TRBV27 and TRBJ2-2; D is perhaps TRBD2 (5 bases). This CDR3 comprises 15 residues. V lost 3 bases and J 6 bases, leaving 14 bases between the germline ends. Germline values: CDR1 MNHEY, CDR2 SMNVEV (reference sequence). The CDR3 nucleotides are TGTGCCAGCAGTTTCAACCTAGTGGAGGCCGGGGAGCTGTTTTTT. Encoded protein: CASSFNLVEAGELFF.

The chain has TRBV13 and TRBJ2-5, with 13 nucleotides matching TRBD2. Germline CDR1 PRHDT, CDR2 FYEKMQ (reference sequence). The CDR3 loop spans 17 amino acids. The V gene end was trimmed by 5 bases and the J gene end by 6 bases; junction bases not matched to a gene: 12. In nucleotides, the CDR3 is TGTGCCAGCAGCGCCACGACTAGCGGGGGGCCCGGGCAGACCCAGTACTTC. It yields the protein CASSATTSGGPGQTQYF.

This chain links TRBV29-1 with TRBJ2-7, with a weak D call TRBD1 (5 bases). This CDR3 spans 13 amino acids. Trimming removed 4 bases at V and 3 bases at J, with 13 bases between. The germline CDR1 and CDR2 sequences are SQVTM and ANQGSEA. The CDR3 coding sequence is TGCAGCGTTGGCGGCGTCAGGGACTACGAGCAGTACTTC. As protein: CSVGGVRDYEQYF.

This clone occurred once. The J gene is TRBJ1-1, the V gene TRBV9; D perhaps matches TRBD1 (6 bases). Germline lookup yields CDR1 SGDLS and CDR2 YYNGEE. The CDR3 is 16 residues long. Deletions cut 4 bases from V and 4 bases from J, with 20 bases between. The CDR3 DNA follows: TGTGCCAGCAGCCTAGTGCCCCGGGGACAATCCACTGAAGCTTTCTTT. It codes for CASSLVPRGQSTEAFF.

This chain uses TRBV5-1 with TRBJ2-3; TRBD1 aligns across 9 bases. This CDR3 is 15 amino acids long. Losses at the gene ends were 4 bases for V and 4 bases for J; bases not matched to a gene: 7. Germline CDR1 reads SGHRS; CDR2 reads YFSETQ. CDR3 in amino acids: CASSGGTGSSDTQYF. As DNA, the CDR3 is TGCGCCAGCAGCGGGGGGACAGGGTCGTCAGATACGCAGTATTTT.

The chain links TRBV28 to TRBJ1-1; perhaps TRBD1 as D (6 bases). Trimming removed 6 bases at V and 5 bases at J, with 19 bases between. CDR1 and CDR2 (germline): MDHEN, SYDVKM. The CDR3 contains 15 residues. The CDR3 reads CASSRLRGFGTEAFF. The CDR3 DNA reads TGTGCCAGCAGCCGACTTAGGGGGTTTGGGACTGAAGCTTTCTTT.